Below, 13 T cell receptor beta chains from the same sample are listed, as sequenced in a study of T cell responses to AZD1222 COVID-19 vaccine. Profiling relied on immunoSEQ multiplex PCR, and the TCRdb table lists in-frame clones only, not all of them. The sample lists around 94,000 clones, around 85% seen once, with about 4.5% in the top ten. Sequencing was performed on peripheral blood, taken 28 days after the second AZD1222 dose. The source is an adult who received the AZD1222 COVID-19 vaccine.

The chain links TRBV10-1 to TRBJ2-5; D uncertain. Germline CDR1 is WNHNN and CDR2 is SYGVQD (reference sequence). The CDR3 consists of 14 residues. V lost 4 bases, J lost 5 bases, and 14 bases lay in between. CDR3 in DNA: TGCGCCAGCAGTGGCTCTACGCGGCGGGAGACCCAGTACTTC. Amino acids: CASSGSTRRETQYF.

This chain connects TRBV6-6 to TRBJ2-2; 11 bases align to TRBD2. The CDR3 spans 15 residues. J was trimmed by 7 bases and V by 4 bases; bases with no gene match: 5. Germline V gene lookup returns CDR1 MNHNY and CDR2 SVGAGI (reference sequence). CDR3 DNA sequence: TGTGCCAGCAGTTTCGGGACTAGCGGCCGCGGGGAGCTGTTTTTT. It specifies CASSFGTSGRGELFF.

This chain connects TRBV30 to TRBJ2-3; TRBD2 matches 8 bases. With 8 bases clipped from V and 1 base from J, the junction kept 5 bases outside the gene matches. Germline CDR1 GTSNPN, CDR2 SVGIG (reference sequence). This CDR3 region has 13 residues. Here the CDR3 DNA reads TGTGCCCTGGTACTAGCGGGCACAGATACGCAGTATTTT. Residues: CALVLAGTDTQYF.

The rearrangement links TRBV11-2 to TRBJ2-7, with D possibly being TRBD1 or TRBD2 (5 bases each). Trimming took off 5 bases at V and 4 bases at J, with 18 bases between the two ends. The CDR3 is 15 amino acids. The germline V gene has CDR1 SGHAT and CDR2 FQNNGV. The CDR3 is CASSPLEGSRYEQYF. In DNA, the CDR3 is TGTGCCAGCAGCCCCCTCGAGGGGTCTAGGTACGAGCAGTACTTC.

The rearrangement links TRBV19 to TRBJ1-4, with D maybe TRBD1 (5 bases). This CDR3 comprises 14 residues. Trimming shortened V by 4 bases and J by 3 bases, and 9 bases separated the two germline ends. Germline V gene lookup returns CDR1 LNHDA and CDR2 SQIVND (reference sequence). CDR3 sequence (DNA): TGTGCCAGTAGTAACGGGGGACCTAATGAAAAACTGTTTTTT. This gives the protein CASSNGGPNEKLFF.

CDR3 sequence (DNA): TGTGCCAGCAGGGAATACAATGAGCAGTTCTTC. It yields the protein CASREYNEQFF. The chain employs TRBV3-1 (or the pseudogene TRBV3-2) and TRBJ2-1, with D unresolved. Germline CDR1 reads LGHDT; CDR2 reads YNNKEL (reference sequence). The CDR3 runs 11 residues. V lost 6 bases and J lost 4, with 4 bases in between.

CDR3 sequence (DNA): TGTGCCAGCAGCCCCTCCCCGACAGGACCTTATGGCTACACCTTC. Amino acids: CASSPSPTGPYGYTF. V is TRBV28 and J is TRBJ1-2; possible D gene TRBD1, 6 bases. The CDR3 spans 15 residues. The V end was cut by 6 bases, the J end by 5 bases, with 19 bases between. Germline assignment: CDR1 MDHEN and CDR2 SYDVKM.

In its sample, this clone was seen once. This sequence joins TRBV6-5 and TRBJ1-2, with no clear D. The CDR3 has 16 amino acids. Trimming stripped 0 bases from V and 4 bases from J, with 15 bases between. CDR1 MNHEY and CDR2 SVGAGI come from the germline V gene. CDR3 sequence: CASSYSSGFSGYGYTF. As DNA, the CDR3 is TGTGCCAGCAGTTACTCGTCGGGGTTTTCAGGCTATGGCTACACCTTC.

The V gene is TRBV4-1, the J gene TRBJ1-4; 7 bases are a match to TRBD1. Losses at the gene ends were 5 bases for V and 0 bases for J; bases not matched to a gene: 12. The CDR3 is 18 amino acids. Germline lookup yields CDR1 MGHRA and CDR2 YSYEKL. The CDR3 here is CASSTGTALGATNEKLFF. The CDR3 DNA sequence: TGCGCCAGCAGCACAGGGACAGCCCTAGGGGCAACTAATGAAAAACTGTTTTTT.

The chain uses TRBV7-2 and TRBJ2-2; 9 bases are a match to TRBD2. V gave up 1 base and J gave up 1 base; unmatched junction bases: 4. This CDR3 has 17 residues. Germline V gene data show CDR1 as SGHTA and CDR2 as FQGNSA. CDR3: CASSLVVAGVNTGELFF. The CDR3 bases are TGTGCCAGCAGCTTAGTGGTAGCGGGAGTGAACACCGGGGAGCTGTTTTTT.

The rearrangement links TRBV5-6 to TRBJ2-3, with 12 bases lining up with TRBD2. J gave up 7 bases and V 0 bases, and 6 bases lay outside the gene matches. This CDR3 is 16 amino acids long. Germline CDR1 reads SGHDT; CDR2 reads YYEEEE. CDR3 sequence reads: CASSLGLAGVGNTQYF. The CDR3 bases are TGTGCCAGCAGCTTGGGACTAGCGGGAGTGGGTAATACGCAGTATTTT.

The chain uses TRBV7-3 and TRBJ1-1; a possible D gene is TRBD1 (6 bases). V lost 4 bases and J lost 10, with 10 bases in between. The CDR3 length is 11 residues. Germline V lookup: CDR1 SGHTA, CDR2 FQGTGA. The CDR3: CASSSGARAFF. In DNA, the CDR3 is TGTGCCAGCAGCTCGGGGGCGCGAGCTTTCTTT.

This rearrangement joins TRBV5-4 to TRBJ1-6; D is uncertain. This CDR3 is built from 16 residues. The V gene's germline CDR1 is SGHNT and CDR2 YYREEE (reference sequence). Trimming stripped 3 bases from V and 5 bases from J, with 15 bases between. The CDR3 DNA reads as TGTGCCAGCAGCTCCGCCGGGAGATCAAATAATTCACCCCTCCACTTT. This encodes CASSSAGRSNNSPLHF. The variable domain in full, with the rest retrieved from reference TRBV5-4 and TRBJ1-6, is ETGVTQSPTHLIKTRGQQVTLRCSSQSGHNTVSWYQQALGQGPQFIFQYYREEENGRGNFPPRFSGLQFPNYSSELNVNALELDDSALYLCASSSAGRSNNSPLHFGNGTRLTVT.